Shown below are 16 T cell receptor beta chains from a single sample sequenced in a study of blood T cell repertoires in COVID-19. The table came from immunoSEQ multiplex PCR; TCRdb's copy has only in-frame clones and leaves some out. This table holds approximately 250,000 clones, about 88% found once. The material sequenced was PBMCs or T cells enriched from blood (not recorded which). The receptors stem from a woman in her fifties or sixties in a cohort exposed to, infected with or recovered from COVID-19 (not recorded which).

The rearrangement links TRBV19 to TRBJ1-5, with D maybe TRBD1 (6 bases). The germline gives CDR1 LNHDA, CDR2 SQIVND (reference sequence). The CDR3 is 14 residues long. Trimming took 7 bases from V and 4 from J, leaving 14 bases between them. The CDR3 protein is CASKGGGGNQPQHF. The CDR3 DNA follows: TGTGCCAGTAAAGGGGGTGGGGGAAATCAGCCCCAGCATTTT.

DNA for the CDR3: TGTGCCAGCAGCTTATCAGGGGGGTTGAATTCACCCCTCCACTTT. Translation gives CASSLSGGLNSPLHF. The V gene is TRBV7-3, the J gene TRBJ1-6; 7 bases map to TRBD1. The CDR3 covers 15 residues. The junction had 5 bases not matched to a gene; V was cut back by 2 bases and J by 7 bases. Germline CDR1 and CDR2: SGHTA and FQGTGA. Full variable domain (remainder filled in from reference TRBV7-3 and TRBJ1-6): GAGVSQTPSNKVTEKGKYVELRCDPISGHTALYWYRQSLGQGPEFLIYFQGTGAADDSGLPNDRFFAVRPEGSVSTLKIQRTERGDSAVYLCASSLSGGLNSPLHFGNGTRLTVT.

The chain has TRBV3-1 (or the pseudogene TRBV3-2) and TRBJ2-2; 8 bases are shared with TRBD1. This CDR3 region has 16 residues. Losses at the gene ends were 1 base for V and 5 bases for J; bases not matched to a gene: 6. The germline V gene has CDR1 LGHDT and CDR2 YNNKEL (reference sequence). The CDR3 region is CASSQGVQGATGELFF. For the CDR3, the DNA is TGTGCCAGCAGCCAAGGCGTTCAGGGGGCAACCGGGGAGCTGTTTTTT.

The genes are TRBV10-3 and TRBJ2-3; D is unclear. Per germline, CDR1 ENHRY and CDR2 SYGVKD. The CDR3 covers 14 residues. V was clipped by 7 bases and J by 6 bases, with 17 bases between them. The CDR3 protein is CAIMVSNSQDTQYF. CDR3 DNA: TGTGCCATCATGGTCAGCAACAGTCAGGATACGCAGTATTTT.

The CDR3 loop reads CASSLQGSVAYEQYF. CDR3 coding DNA: TGTGCCAGCAGTCTCCAGGGCAGCGTAGCCTACGAGCAGTACTTC. V and J are TRBV2 and TRBJ2-7; tentatively, D is TRBD1 (5 bases). This CDR3 is 15 amino acids long. V lost 5 bases to trimming and J lost 2 bases, with 16 bases between them. From germline, CDR1 is SNHLY and CDR2 FYNNEI. Based on the CDR3 plus reference TRBV2 and TRBJ2-7, the full variable domain is EPEVTQTPSHQVTQMGQEVILRCVPISNHLYFYWYRQILGQKVEFLVSFYNNEISEKSEIFDDQFSVERPDGSNFTLKIRSTKLEDSAMYFCASSLQGSVAYEQYFGPGTRLTVT.

This chain joins TRBV5-4 and TRBJ2-3, with 8 bases matching TRBD1. CDR3 length equals 15 residues. CDR1 SGHNT and CDR2 YYREEE come from the germline V gene (reference sequence). Germline trimming cut 6 bases from V and 1 base from J; bases unmatched to any gene: 7. The CDR3 DNA is TGTGCCAGCACCAAAGGACAGGGCCGCACAGATACGCAGTATTTT. Protein: CASTKGQGRTDTQYF.

The chain uses TRBV7-9 and TRBJ1-1, with TRBD1 matching over 8 bases. The germline gives CDR1 SEHNR, CDR2 FQNEAQ (reference sequence). J gave up 7 bases and V 1 base, and 2 bases lay outside the gene matches. This CDR3 contains 13 residues. The CDR3 DNA follows: TGTGCCAGCAGCTTAGAGGGACAGGTTGAAGCTTTCTTT. Residues: CASSLEGQVEAFF. The complete variable domain, with remaining parts taken from reference TRBV7-9 and TRBJ1-1, reads DTGVSQNPRHKITKRGQNVTFRCDPISEHNRLYWYRQTLGQGPEFLTYFQNEAQLEKSRLLSDRFSAERPKGSFSTLEIQRTEQGDSAMYLCASSLEGQVEAFFGQGTRLTVV.

The chain has TRBV10-2 and TRBJ1-1; weak D call: TRBD1 (6 bases). V was pared by 2 bases and J by 4 bases, with 11 bases between. Germline CDR1 reads WSHSY; CDR2 reads SAAADI. This CDR3 contains 14 residues. CDR3 residues: CASSETGLATEAFF. DNA of the CDR3: TGCGCCAGCAGTGAGACAGGGTTGGCCACTGAAGCTTTCTTT.

The rearrangement uses TRBV5-1 and TRBJ2-5, with 9 bases identical to TRBD2. The CDR3 is 15 amino acids. Germline loops: CDR1 SGHRS, CDR2 YFSETQ. J gave up 4 bases and V 1 base, and 5 bases lay outside the gene matches. DNA of the CDR3: TGCGCCAGCAGCTTGCAGCTAGCGGGATCAGAGACCCAGTACTTC. Its protein is CASSLQLAGSETQYF.

This clone was seen just once. V is TRBV2 and J is TRBJ2-1, with TRBD2 identical over 8 bases. V was clipped by 9 bases and J by 0 bases; unmatched bases: 7. Germline loops: CDR1 SNHLY, CDR2 FYNNEI. This CDR3 contains 15 residues. The CDR3 coding sequence is TGTGCCAGTCGTAGCGGGGCCCTCTCCTACAATGAGCAGTTCTTC. The encoded protein is CASRSGALSYNEQFF.

The chain uses TRBV28 and TRBJ1-5, with TRBD1 identical over 8 bases. The trim removed 6 bases at V and 3 bases at J, leaving 7 bases unmatched. This CDR3 is built from 15 residues. CDR1 MDHEN and CDR2 SYDVKM come from the germline V gene. The DNA of the CDR3 is TGTGCCAGCAGGCGGACAGGGCGGCACAATCAGCCCCAGCATTTT. Its translation is CASRRTGRHNQPQHF.

The rearrangement uses TRBV7-8 and TRBJ2-3; D is ambiguous. The CDR3 has 12 residues. Trimming left V 10 bases short and J 4 bases short, with 12 bases between. Germline V gene data show CDR1 as SGHVS and CDR2 as FQNEAQ. CDR3 in amino acids: CATSRGSDTQYF. The CDR3 DNA reads TGTGCCACCTCTAGAGGTTCAGATACGCAGTATTTT. The complete variable domain, with remaining parts taken from reference TRBV7-8 and TRBJ2-3, reads GAGVSQSPRYKVAKRGQDVALRCDPISGHVSLFWYQQALGQGPEFLTYFQNEAQLDKSGLPSDRFFAERPEGSVSTLKIQRTQQEDSAVYLCATSRGSDTQYFGPGTRLTVL.

This clone has just a few counts. The chain joins TRBV6-1 to TRBJ2-7; 9 bases line up with TRBD2. The V and J ends lost 0 bases and 0 bases, in that order; junction bases with no gene match: 0. The CDR3 extends over 15 amino acids. Germline CDR1 reads MNHNS; CDR2 reads SASEGT. The CDR3 is CASSEASGSSYEQYF. The DNA for the CDR3 is TGTGCCAGCAGTGAAGCTAGCGGGAGCTCCTACGAGCAGTACTTC.

The chain uses TRBV28 and TRBJ2-4; 7 positions match TRBD1. Trimming took 6 bases from V and 4 from J; bases not matched to a gene: 6. Per germline, CDR1 MDHEN and CDR2 SYDVKM. This CDR3 spans 14 amino acids. As DNA, the CDR3 is TGTGCCAGCAGACCGACAGGGTTAAAAAACATTCAGTACTTC. It translates to CASRPTGLKNIQYF.

The chain combines TRBV29-1 with TRBJ2-1; possibly TRBD1 for D (5 bases). The CDR3 has 13 residues. V lost 4 bases and J 2 bases, leaving 9 bases between the germline ends. Germline CDR1 reads SQVTM; CDR2 reads ANQGSEA. CDR3 sequence: CSVGRGTYNEQFF. CDR3 coding DNA: TGCAGCGTTGGTAGGGGAACCTACAATGAGCAGTTCTTC.

CDR3 sequence: CASSRDRLGSMNSPLHF. The CDR3 DNA is TGTGCCAGCAGCCGGGACAGGCTAGGGAGTATGAATTCACCCCTCCACTTT. The gene calls are TRBV5-4 and TRBJ1-6; 8 bases are a match to TRBD1. Germline values: CDR1 SGHNT, CDR2 YYREEE (reference sequence). Trimming took 4 bases from V and 7 from J; bases not matched to a gene: 13. This CDR3 has 17 residues.